Presented here are 26 T cell receptor beta chains from one specimen sequenced in a study of T-cell reconstitution after alpha-beta-depleted transplantation in children. Preparation of the TCRbeta library was carried out with unique molecular identifiers. In TCRdb, the PCR reads were re-called with MiXCR into one record per CDR3 protein. This sample yields 450,000 to 600,000 distinct CDR3 sequences, of which around 16% are seen a single time; about 3.1% belongs to the top ten. The sequenced sample was PBMCs from the stem cell graft donor, obtained from the stem cell graft. The receptors here all came from a human donor who donated a stem cell graft to a child with acute lymphoblastic leukemia.

This chain connects TRBV3-1 to TRBJ1-2; 7 nucleotides line up with TRBD1. The germline V gene has CDR1 LGHDT and CDR2 YNNKEL (reference sequence). The ends lost 10 bases at V and 4 bases at J; junction bases unmatched: 15. The CDR3 runs to 15 residues. This CDR3 is CATSKDTGATYGYTF. Here the CDR3 DNA reads TGTGCCACCTCCAAGGATACAGGGGCGACCTATGGCTACACCTTC. Together with reference TRBV3-1 and TRBJ1-2, the CDR3 gives the full variable domain: DTAVSQTPKYLVTQMGNDKSIKCEQNLGHDTMYWYKQDSKKFLKIMFSYNNKELIINETVPNRFSPKSPDKAHLNLHINSLELGDSAVYFCATSKDTGATYGYTFGSGTRLTVV.

This clonotype showed up just a few times. The chain has TRBV9 and TRBJ1-1, with a tentative D call TRBD1 (6 bases). V dropped 1 base and J dropped 1 base, with 8 bases sitting between them. Germline V gene sequence: CDR1 SGDLS, CDR2 YYNGEE. The CDR3 sequence is 14 residues long. The CDR3 DNA sequence: TGTGCCAGCAGCGTAAGGGGGGGGAACACTGAAGCTTTCTTT. Translated, it gives CASSVRGGNTEAFF.

The CDR3 nucleotides are TGTGCCAGCAGCTTTCGGTCGCAGCCGAACCCAGGATCCCAGCATTTT. Protein sequence: CASSFRSQPNPGSQHF. The chain joins TRBV5-6 to TRBJ1-5; D is unclear. Germline loops: CDR1 SGHDT, CDR2 YYEEEE. V lost 2 bases, J lost 11 bases, and 23 bases lay in between. The CDR3 contains 16 residues.

The gene calls are TRBV19 and TRBJ1-2; D possibly corresponds to TRBD1 (5 bases). The CDR3 contains 13 residues. Trimming removed 3 bases from V and 4 bases from J, with 9 bases in between. The germline CDR1 and CDR2 sequences are LNHDA and SQIVND (reference sequence). This CDR3 reads CASSIAGIYGYTF. CDR3 DNA: TGTGCCAGTAGTATTGCAGGGATCTATGGCTACACCTTC.

Only a few counts were recorded for this clonotype. The V call is TRBV9, the J call TRBJ2-2; 10 bases match TRBD2. Trimming removed 4 bases from V and 1 base from J; junction bases left unmatched: 4. CDR3 size: 16 residues. Per germline, CDR1 SGDLS and CDR2 YYNGEE. In DNA, the CDR3 is TGTGCCAGCAGCCCCTCTAGCGGGAGGAACACCGGGGAGCTGTTTTTT. Residues: CASSPSSGRNTGELFF.

This clonotype was counted a few times. The genes are TRBV5-1 and TRBJ2-3; TRBD1 or TRBD2 may be the D gene (5 bases each). Germline V gene sequence: CDR1 SGHRS, CDR2 YFSETQ. Trimming took off 4 bases at V and 6 bases at J, with 18 bases between the two ends. The CDR3 loop spans 15 amino acids. CDR3 in DNA: TGCGCCAGCAGCCCGTCCGGGACCGAACTTGATACGCAGTATTTT. This encodes CASSPSGTELDTQYF.

This clonotype was seen more than once but under ten times. The chain joins TRBV24-1 to TRBJ2-7; the match to TRBD1 covers 8 bases. Trimming took 3 bases from V and 5 from J; bases not matched to a gene: 8. The CDR3 runs to 15 residues. Germline V gene data show CDR1 as KGHDR and CDR2 as SFDVKD. CDR3 residues: CATSDPAGQVNEQYF. CDR3 DNA: TGTGCCACCAGTGATCCCGCGGGACAGGTCAACGAGCAGTACTTC.

This clonotype was detected a few times. The chain recombines TRBV7-2 with TRBJ2-1, with TRBD1 matching over 8 bases. The CDR3 sequence is 15 residues long. The germline CDR1 and CDR2 sequences are SGHTA and FQGNSA. Trimming took 5 bases from V and 9 from J; bases not matched to a gene: 12. CDR3 nucleotides: TGTGCCAGCAGCCCGTTCCCGGGACAGGTCCCTGAGCAGTTCTTC. This encodes CASSPFPGQVPEQFF. Using reference TRBV7-2 and TRBJ2-1 for the parts outside the CDR3, the full variable domain is GAGVSQSPSNKVTEKGKDVELRCDPISGHTALYWYRQSLGQGLEFLIYFQGNSAPDKSGLPSDRFSAERTGGSVSTLTIQRTQQEDSAVYLCASSPFPGQVPEQFFGPGTRLTVL.

This clonotype has just a few counts. The J gene is TRBJ2-1, the V gene TRBV7-9, with D perhaps assigned TRBD1 or TRBD2 (7 bases each). This CDR3 contains 12 residues. Trimming pared 7 bases from V and 7 bases from J, leaving 11 bases between. Germline CDR1 and CDR2: SEHNR and FQNEAQ (reference sequence). CDR3 in DNA: TGTGCCAGCATCCAGGGGGGGAATGAGCAGTTCTTC. Encoded protein: CASIQGGNEQFF.

V usage is TRBV7-3 and J usage is TRBJ2-1; D remains unclear. Germline CDR1 is SGHTA and CDR2 is FQGTGA. The V and J ends lost 1 base and 6 bases respectively, with 10 bases between them. The CDR3 totals 14 residues. This chain's CDR3 is CASSLILESNEQFF. For the CDR3, the DNA is TGTGCCAGCAGCTTAATTCTGGAAAGCAATGAGCAGTTCTTC.

The gene calls are TRBV18 and TRBJ1-5, with 7 bases aligning to TRBD1. From germline, CDR1 is KGHSH and CDR2 LQKENI. The J segment lost 4 bases and the V segment lost 9 bases, leaving 6 bases of the junction unmatched. The CDR3 is 13 amino acids. DNA of the CDR3: TGTGCCAGTCGGGACAGCTTGAATCAGCCCCAGCATTTT. This encodes CASRDSLNQPQHF.

This clonotype was seen a few times. The chain employs TRBV5-6 and TRBJ1-1; a weak D match, TRBD1 (5 bases). CDR1 SGHDT and CDR2 YYEEEE come from the germline V gene. This CDR3 has 15 amino acids. V was cut by 3 bases and J by 5 bases, with 17 bases left in between. CDR3 sequence reads: CASSSTGEGRTEAFF. The CDR3 nucleotides are TGTGCCAGCAGCTCTACCGGGGAGGGGAGAACTGAAGCTTTCTTT. Filled out from reference TRBV5-6 and TRBJ1-1, the complete variable domain reads DAGVTQSPTHLIKTRGQQVTLRCSPKSGHDTVSWYQQALGQGPQFIFQYYEEEERQRGNFPDRFSGHQFPNYSSELNVNALLLGDSALYLCASSSTGEGRTEAFFGQGTRLTVV.

This chain connects TRBV2 to TRBJ2-3; D unresolved. Germline values: CDR1 SNHLY, CDR2 FYNNEI. Trimming removed 11 bases from V and 0 bases from J, with 9 bases in between. This CDR3 spans 12 amino acids. DNA of the CDR3: TGTGCCGGCATTGCGAGCACAGATACGCAGTATTTT. It encodes CAGIASTDTQYF. The entire variable domain, with the rest obtained from reference TRBV2 and TRBJ2-3, is as follows: EPEVTQTPSHQVTQMGQEVILRCVPISNHLYFYWYRQILGQKVEFLVSFYNNEISEKSEIFDDQFSVERPDGSNFTLKIRSTKLEDSAMYFCAGIASTDTQYFGPGTRLTVL.

V usage is TRBV29-1 and J usage is TRBJ2-3; a possible D gene is TRBD1 (6 bases). The CDR3 is made up of 14 amino acids. CDR1 is SQVTM and CDR2 is ANQGSEA in the germline V gene. Between the trimmed V and J ends, which lost 4 bases and 6 bases, there was a span of 17 bases. CDR3 coding DNA: TGCAGCGTTGGGGCAGGGGCTAGTTCTGATACGCAGTATTTT. Protein product: CSVGAGASSDTQYF.

This clonotype was seen only a few times. This chain links TRBV29-1 with TRBJ2-1; 8 positions match TRBD1. V shed 6 bases, J shed 9 bases, and the junction held 1 base outside the gene matches. This CDR3 has 10 residues. The germline gives CDR1 SQVTM, CDR2 ANQGSEA. DNA of the CDR3: TGCAGCGTCACAGGGGGTGAGCAGTTCTTC. It specifies CSVTGGEQFF.

There are many counts of this clonotype. This chain connects TRBV5-1 to TRBJ2-1; 7 bases fit TRBD1. With 0 bases clipped from V and 2 bases from J, the junction kept 2 bases outside the gene matches. The germline V gene has CDR1 SGHRS and CDR2 YFSETQ. This CDR3 is built from 15 residues. CDR3 protein: CASSLEGTAYNEQFF. The CDR3 DNA follows: TGCGCCAGCAGCTTGGAAGGGACAGCCTACAATGAGCAGTTCTTC.

This clonotype was counted only a few times. The V gene is TRBV12-3 or TRBV12-4, the J gene TRBJ1-2; D not resolved. V lost 5 bases, J lost 5 bases, and 15 bases lay in between. The CDR3 loop spans 14 amino acids. In DNA, the CDR3 is TGTGCCAGCAGTCCCGGAACGTCCCAGTATGGCTACACCTTC. It encodes CASSPGTSQYGYTF.

J is TRBJ2-7 and V is TRBV15, with D uncertain. Germline loops: CDR1 LNHNV, CDR2 YYDKDF (reference sequence). V was pared by 8 bases and J by 4 bases, with 18 bases between. The CDR3 runs to 14 residues. CDR3 amino acids: CATPRHYEIYEQYF. The CDR3 DNA reads as TGTGCCACCCCCAGGCACTACGAGATTTACGAGCAGTACTTC.

The CDR3 reads CAGGTSWVNEQFF. DNA for the CDR3: TGTGCCGGGGGGACTAGCTGGGTCAATGAGCAGTTCTTC. This chain links TRBV7-9 with TRBJ2-1; 9 positions agree with TRBD2. V lost 11 bases and J lost 6; bases outside the gene matches: 8. This CDR3 has 13 residues. Germline V lookup: CDR1 SEHNR, CDR2 FQNEAQ (reference sequence). The variable domain in full, completed from reference TRBV7-9 and TRBJ2-1, reads DTGVSQNPRHKITKRGQNVTFRCDPISEHNRLYWYRQTLGQGPEFLTYFQNEAQLEKSRLLSDRFSAERPKGSFSTLEIQRTEQGDSAMYLCAGGTSWVNEQFFGPGTRLTVL.

The chain employs TRBV5-1 and TRBJ2-1, with D possibly matching TRBD1 (6 bases). Trimming removed 3 bases at V and 2 bases at J, with 12 bases between. Germline V gives CDR1 SGHRS, CDR2 YFSETQ. The CDR3 has 15 residues. CDR3 in DNA: TGCGCCAGCAGCTCTCCAGGGACACCCTACAATGAGCAGTTCTTC. It specifies CASSSPGTPYNEQFF.

V gene TRBV7-9 combines with J gene TRBJ2-1, with a tentative D call TRBD2 (6 bases). This CDR3 region has 14 residues. CDR1 and CDR2 (germline): SEHNR, FQNEAQ (reference sequence). V was pared by 0 bases and J by 10 bases, with 13 bases between. CDR3 region: CASSLAPLGGEQFF. CDR3 DNA sequence: TGTGCCAGCAGCTTAGCGCCCCTTGGGGGGGAGCAGTTCTTC.

This chain uses TRBV2 with TRBJ2-7; the D gene is possibly TRBD2 (6 bases). Germline CDR1 is SNHLY and CDR2 is FYNNEI. Trimming removed 2 bases from V and 2 bases from J, with 13 bases in between. The CDR3 runs 15 residues. In DNA form, the CDR3 reads TGTGCCAGCAGTGAAACCCAGCGGGCAACCTACGAGCAGTACTTC. Encoded protein: CASSETQRATYEQYF.

The J gene is TRBJ1-6, the V gene TRBV6-1, with D uncertain. Germline loops: CDR1 MNHNS, CDR2 SASEGT. This CDR3 region has 14 residues. The V gene lost 6 bases and the J gene lost 9 bases, with 15 bases spanning the gap. The CDR3 protein is CASSTHPRGSPLHF. Here the CDR3 DNA reads TGTGCCAGCAGCACACATCCCAGAGGTTCACCCCTCCACTTT.

The V gene is TRBV12-3 or TRBV12-4, the J gene TRBJ1-1, with D hard to call. CDR3 size: 13 residues. The germline V and J ends were trimmed by 3 bases and 10 bases, with 15 bases remaining between them. CDR3 in DNA: TGTGCCAGCAGTTTTTTAGGTCGGGTGGTAGCTTTCTTT. Protein product: CASSFLGRVVAFF.

This clonotype was observed a few times. The chain combines TRBV5-1 with TRBJ2-2; D is ambiguous. Trimming took off 4 bases at V and 0 bases at J, with 7 bases between the two ends. The CDR3 has 14 residues. Per the germline V gene, CDR1 is SGHRS and CDR2 is YFSETQ. DNA of the CDR3: TGCGCCAGCAGCCCCTACACGAACACCGGGGAGCTGTTTTTT. This gives the protein CASSPYTNTGELFF.

This sequence joins TRBV27 and TRBJ2-2; D call uncertain. Trimming took off 4 bases at V and 3 bases at J, with 9 bases between the two ends. The germline V gene encodes CDR1 MNHEY and CDR2 SMNVEV (reference sequence). The CDR3 sequence is 14 residues long. The CDR3 sequence: CASSSLLYTGELFF. The DNA of the CDR3 is TGTGCCAGCAGTTCTCTGCTTTACACCGGGGAGCTGTTTTTT.